This T cell receptor beta chain stems from a study of T cells after yellow fever vaccination. Germline loops: CDR1 KGHSH, CDR2 LQKENI. The CDR3 has 15 amino acids. Trimming took 3 bases from V and 4 from J; bases not matched to a gene: 5. TCRdb independently ran MiXCR on the 5' RACE reads; one entry per CDR3 protein. There are 300,000 to 400,000 distinct CDR3 sequences in the sample; 8% to 10% occur only once, and about a sixth lies in the top ten. This clonotype occurred a few times. The chain uses TRBV18 and TRBJ2-5, with TRBD2 matching over 10 bases. Here the sequenced sample was PBMCs, taken on the day of the first yellow fever vaccination. This TCR came from a man aged 18 to 30 who received the YFV17D yellow fever vaccine. The CDR3 DNA reads as TGTGCCAGCTCACCCTTGGGACTAGCGAGAGAGACCCAGTACTTC. It translates to CASSPLGLARETQYF.